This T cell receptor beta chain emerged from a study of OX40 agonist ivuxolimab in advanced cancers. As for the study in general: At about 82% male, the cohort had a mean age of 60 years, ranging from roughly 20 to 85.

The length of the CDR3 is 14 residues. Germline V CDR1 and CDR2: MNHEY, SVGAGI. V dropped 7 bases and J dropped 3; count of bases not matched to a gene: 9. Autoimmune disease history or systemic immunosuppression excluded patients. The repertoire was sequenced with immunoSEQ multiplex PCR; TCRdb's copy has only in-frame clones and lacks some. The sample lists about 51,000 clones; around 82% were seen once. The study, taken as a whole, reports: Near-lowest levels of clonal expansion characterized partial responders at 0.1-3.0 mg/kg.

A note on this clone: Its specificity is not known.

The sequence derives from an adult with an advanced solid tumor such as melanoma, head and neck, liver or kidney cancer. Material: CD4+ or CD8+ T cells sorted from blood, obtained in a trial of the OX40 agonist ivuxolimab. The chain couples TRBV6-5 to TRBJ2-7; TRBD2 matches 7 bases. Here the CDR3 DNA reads TGTGCCAGCACGGGGGGTGGGGCCGGCTACGAGCAGTACTTC. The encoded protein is CASTGGGAGYEQYF.